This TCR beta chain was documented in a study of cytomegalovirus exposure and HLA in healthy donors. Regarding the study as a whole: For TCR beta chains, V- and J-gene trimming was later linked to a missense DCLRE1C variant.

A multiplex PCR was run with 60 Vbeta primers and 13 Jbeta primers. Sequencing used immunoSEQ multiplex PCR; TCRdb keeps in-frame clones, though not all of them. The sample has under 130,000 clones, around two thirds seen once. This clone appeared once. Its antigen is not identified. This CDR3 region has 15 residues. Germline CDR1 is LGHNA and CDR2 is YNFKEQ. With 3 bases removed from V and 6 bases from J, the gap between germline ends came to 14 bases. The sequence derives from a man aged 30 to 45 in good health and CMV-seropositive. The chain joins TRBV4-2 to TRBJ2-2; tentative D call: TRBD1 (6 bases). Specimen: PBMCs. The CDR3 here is CASSQSDRLSGELFF. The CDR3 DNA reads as TGTGCCAGCAGCCAGAGCGACAGGCTGTCCGGGGAGCTGTTTTTT.